Reported below is one T cell receptor beta chain. Its antigen remains undetermined. No much larger clone exists at a distance of one base, and base qualities are not known. The data belong to a study of cytomegalovirus exposure and HLA in healthy donors (dated by TCRdb to about 2017). Notes on the research overall: According to an earlier analysis of 587 of the donors, 150 million to 200 million T cells yielded 117 million unique TCR beta sequences and less than 300 Gb of sequence data. An early release covering just under 650 HLA-typed donors comprised 250 to 350 gigabases of sequencing data and 65 million to 100 million unique TCR sequences. The genetic ancestry cluster associated with self-reported Caucasian donors included 81% of the 300 to 400 genotyped donors. The study aimed to test whether signatures of past pathogen exposure could be identified by cataloging public T cell receptors. The study profiled the T cell repertoires of 500 to 800 subjects by immunosequencing and related them to cytomegalovirus serostatus. Along with the approximately 700-subject first cohort, a separate validation cohort of approximately 110 different subjects was used. High-throughput TCR immunosequencing, statistical association of individual TCRs with disease status, and machine learning were combined to predict cytomegalovirus infection status. To study patterns of TCR occurrence, a later analysis re-analyzed previously published TCR beta repertoires from hundreds of donors and added high-resolution HLA genotyping. The later analysis used no new phenotypic data to find candidate immune exposures, relying instead on TCR beta sequences and their occurrence across donors. In an earlier analysis of more than 550 of the donors, high-throughput TCR beta sequencing was used to judge whether each TCR beta V gene segment behaved as functional or pseudogenic. Donor age, sex, ethnicity and CMV serostatus were compiled together with the repertoire data. In a later genetic analysis, genome-wide SNP genotypes for about three fifths of the roughly 670 donors were used, and that subset was treated as a discovery cohort. Every discovery cohort repertoire had been produced on one sequencing platform. Class I and class II HLA loci were covered by the typing at four-digit resolution. Typing coverage varied by locus: roughly 629-640 donors for A, B, C, DRB1 and DQB1; about 520 for DQA1; more than 600 for DPA1; around 490 for DPB1. A handful of DR-DQ haplotypes were handled as single units for association and clustering because linkage in the cohort was strong. On average, around 230,000 unique TCR beta nucleotide sequences were sequenced per donor among some 430 genotyped donors of the cohort, with around 19% of those sequences being non-productive.

At the junction V is shortened by 8 bases and J by 1 base; bases outside the gene matches: 19. From cysteine to phenylalanine, the CDR3 is 21 amino acids long. Just CDR3 DNA is preserved here, 63 bases in frame from base 1. Based on the germline V gene, the CDR1 and CDR2 sequences are MDHEN and SYDVKM. Libraries were built with the immunoSEQ multiplex PCR assay. For the multiplex PCR, a mixture combining 60 forward primers for TCR Vbeta segments and 13 reverse primers for TCR Jbeta segments was used. Amplification of the CDR3 region of rearranged TCR beta genes was performed with a multiplex PCR assay on genomic DNA. The amplified TCR beta libraries were sequenced on the Illumina HiSeq System as 87-base-pair reads. The study's processing was this. A later analysis counted about 82 million unique TCR beta chains across the 640 or so repertoires, and about 10 million of these chains were shared by at least two donors. Raw reads were error-corrected and collapsed into unique sequences with a nearest-neighbor algorithm that merged closely related sequences to remove PCR and sequencing errors. CDR3 sequences were aligned to IMGT reference sequences to assign V, D and J gene segments. Each retained sequence needed at least a six-nucleotide match to both a V gene segment and a J gene segment. Rearrangements were classified as productive when the CDR3 lacked stop codons and remained in frame with V and J, and all other rearrangements were classified as non-productive. Following IMGT convention, CDR3 was defined as the stretch from the second conserved V-encoded cysteine to the conserved J-encoded phenylalanine. In an earlier analysis of around 540 of the donors, sequences lacking an unambiguous match to a single V gene segment were excluded. In an earlier analysis of approximately 590 of the donors, a V segment was called functional when productive rearrangements were above 56.7%, and segregating when the standard deviation between donors exceeded 5%. To diagnose cytomegalovirus status from the catalog of TCR beta chain sequences, a statistical classification framework was built. A later analysis assigned V and J genes by comparing TCR nucleotide sequences with IMGT/GENE-DB human TR gene sequences. In a later analysis, CDR3 sequences and most-parsimonious VDJ recombination scenarios were assigned using the TCRdist pipeline. In a later analysis, each TCR beta chain was defined by its CDR3 amino acid sequence together with its V-gene family, and reads lacking a unique V-gene family were excluded. A later analysis removed 500 to 650 highly shared, low-generation-probability nucleotide sequences to deal with suspected cross-contamination and a sequencing artifact. In a later analysis, a clonal expansion index was calculated for each public chain from normalized within-repertoire ranks of inferred template counts. A later analysis computed generation probabilities with a VDJ recombination model fitted to out-of-frame rearrangements, and checked the results against IGoR. In a later analysis, hypergeometric tests were used to score TCR-TCR, TCR-HLA and TCR-CMV co-occurrence, with a repertoire-size bias correction applied to TCR pairs. In a later analysis, false discovery rates were estimated by permuting HLA or CMV assignments 20 times. A later analysis grouped co-occurring TCRs with DBSCAN, adding TCRdist sequence similarity when clustering within HLA-allele-positive subsets. Repertoires with fewer than 30,000 or more than 120,000 public chains, plus five repertoires with anomalous nucleotide sharing, were excluded from co-occurrence clustering. The clones in this table, taken by TCRdb from immuneACCESS, are in-frame only. Not every clone is retained; where verified, under half of the shortfall comes from an unresolved V gene, and the cause of the rest is unknown. V and J calls and clone size are copied from that table; D and trimming were computed from the DNA. The table for this sample lists some 110,000 clones; 75% to 85% of them were counted only once. Jointly, the top ten make up approximately 4.5% of the sample.

In total, about 650 healthy bone marrow donors made up the cohort. All cohort members were sampled while nominally healthy, although unrecorded immune exposures were likely present. The donor tested CMV seropositive and was one of the 289 seropositive cohort members. A peripheral blood sample was collected from each donor, and TCR beta sequencing was performed on peripheral blood mononuclear cells. Genomic DNA extraction from the blood cell samples was performed with the Qiagen DNeasy Blood Extraction Kit. Results and caveats for the whole study, not just this receptor: The classifier was reported to diagnose cytomegalovirus status with high specificity and sensitivity in both the original cohort and the validation cohort. Across donors, most TCR sequences were observed very rarely, whereas some public TCRs were present in many individuals. Only TCR beta chains were sequenced in this cohort, and the absence of alpha or paired-chain data limited detectable features. Because counts were too low, roughly 16 rarely observed V segments, including chromosome 9 orphons, were excluded from the earlier analysis of 587 of the donors. Compared with the 666-donor mean, donors in an Asian-associated ancestry cluster had fewer N-insertions in productive TCRs, according to a later genetic analysis. The 87-base-pair reads could not distinguish some IMGT-functional V segments, including TRBV6-2 and TRBV6-3, so those segments were excluded. Assigning TCR associations to individual alleles was difficult when HLA alleles, especially DR and DQ, strongly co-occurred. A later analysis associated some 17,000 TCR beta sequences with specific HLA alleles at a false discovery rate of 0.05. Correlated functional status among segregating V segments might reflect linkage disequilibrium, but an unknown experimental factor could not be ruled out. Sequencing depth was assumed to be roughly uniform across donors in the presence/absence analyses, though that assumption may not hold. The authors suggested that the approach could potentially be generalized to other disease states and immunological phenotypes. Immune exposure information for the cohort was limited to CMV serostatus. In a later analysis, several top co-occurrence clusters were reported to appear linked to parvovirus B19, influenza, CMV and Epstein-Barr virus. A further reported finding was that TCR beta sequences accurately predicted the HLA-A and HLA-B alleles for most subjects in the first cohort. In vitro tests confirmed that a few of the cytomegalovirus-associated TCR beta chains recognize cytomegalovirus antigens. In an earlier analysis of about 600 of the donors, most TCR beta V segments appeared in productive rearrangements about 90% or about 30% of the time, broadly matching IMGT annotations. An association between a missense DCLRE1C variant and V-gene and J-gene trimming of TCR beta chains was found in a later genetic analysis and replicated in an independent cohort. A total of 164 TCR beta chains were listed by the study as associated with cytomegalovirus. A later analysis found that TCR association rates varied across HLA loci, with DRB1 alleles showing the most associated TCRs and HLA-C alleles the fewest. A cluster of highly shared sequence variants was judged likely to represent a technical artifact of the sequencing pipeline. HLA typing was unavailable for some donors at each locus, so association tests used only the typed subset. In a later analysis, most CMV-associated TCR beta chains were found to appear HLA-restricted, with HLA associations seemingly driven largely by CMV exposure. A later analysis found that HLA-associated TCR beta chains were more clonally expanded and had lower generation probabilities than equally common non-associated chains.

Sequences were obtained from PBMCs. The chain is assembled from TRBV28 and TRBJ2-5; 16 nucleotides in the junction match TRBD2. This sequence originates from a man between 25 and 39 years old in good health and CMV-seropositive. DNA sequence: TGTGCCAGCGGTTCCTGGGGTAGGGGACTAGCGGGAGGGCCTGGCCAAGAGACCCAGTACTTC. Its amino acids are CASGSWGRGLAGGPGQETQYF.